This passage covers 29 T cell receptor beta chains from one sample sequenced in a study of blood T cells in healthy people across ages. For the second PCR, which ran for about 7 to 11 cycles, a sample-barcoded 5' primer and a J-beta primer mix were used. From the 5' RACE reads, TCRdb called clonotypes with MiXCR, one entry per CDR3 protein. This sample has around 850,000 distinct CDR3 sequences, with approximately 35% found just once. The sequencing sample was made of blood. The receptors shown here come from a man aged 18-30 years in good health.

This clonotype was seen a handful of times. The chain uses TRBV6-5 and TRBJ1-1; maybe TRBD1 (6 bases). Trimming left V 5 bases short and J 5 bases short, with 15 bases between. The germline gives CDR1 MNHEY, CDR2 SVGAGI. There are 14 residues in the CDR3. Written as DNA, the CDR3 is TGTGCCAGCAGTGCGGACCGAAGGGGGACTGAAGCTTTCTTT. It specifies CASSADRRGTEAFF.

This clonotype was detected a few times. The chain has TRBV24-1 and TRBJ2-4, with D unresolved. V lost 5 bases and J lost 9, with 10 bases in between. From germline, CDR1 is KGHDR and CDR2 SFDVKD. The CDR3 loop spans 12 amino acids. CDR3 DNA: TGTGCCACCAGTGCCCGCGGACGCATTCAGTACTTC. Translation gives CATSARGRIQYF.

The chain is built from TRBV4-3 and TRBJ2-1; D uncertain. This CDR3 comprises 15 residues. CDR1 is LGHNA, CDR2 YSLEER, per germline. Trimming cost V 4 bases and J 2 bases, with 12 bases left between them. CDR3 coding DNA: TGCGCCAGCAGCCTCAGCACCCCTCCCTACAATGAGCAGTTCTTC. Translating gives CASSLSTPPYNEQFF.

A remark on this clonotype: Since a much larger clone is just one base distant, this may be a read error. Written as DNA, the CDR3 is TGCCGCATCAGGGGCGGGGGGTCAAATGAGCAGTACTTC. This codes for CRIRGGGSNEQYF. V gene TRBV20-1 combines with J gene TRBJ2-5, with TRBD2 matching 8 bases. This CDR3 has 13 residues. Germline CDR1 DFQATT, CDR2 SNEGSKA (reference sequence).

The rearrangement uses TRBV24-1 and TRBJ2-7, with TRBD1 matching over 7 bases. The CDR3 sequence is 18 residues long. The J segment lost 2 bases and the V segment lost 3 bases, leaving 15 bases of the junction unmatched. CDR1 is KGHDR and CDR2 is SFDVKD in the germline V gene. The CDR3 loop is CATSDADVGQAHPYEQYF. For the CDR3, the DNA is TGTGCCACCAGTGATGCTGACGTCGGACAGGCGCACCCCTACGAGCAGTACTTC.

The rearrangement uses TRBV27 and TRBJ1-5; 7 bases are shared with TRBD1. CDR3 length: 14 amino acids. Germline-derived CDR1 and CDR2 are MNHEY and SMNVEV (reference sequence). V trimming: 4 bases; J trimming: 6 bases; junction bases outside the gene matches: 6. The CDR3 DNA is TGTGCCAGCAGTTCCTCACAGGGGACTCAGCCCCAGCATTTT. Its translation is CASSSSQGTQPQHF.

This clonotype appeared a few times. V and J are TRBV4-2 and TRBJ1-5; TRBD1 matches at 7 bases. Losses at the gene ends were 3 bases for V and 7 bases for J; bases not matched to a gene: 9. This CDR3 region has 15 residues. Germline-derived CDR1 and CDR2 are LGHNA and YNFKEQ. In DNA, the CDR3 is TGTGCCAGCAGCCAGTACCGACAGGGCGGACAGCCCCAGCATTTT. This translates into CASSQYRQGGQPQHF.

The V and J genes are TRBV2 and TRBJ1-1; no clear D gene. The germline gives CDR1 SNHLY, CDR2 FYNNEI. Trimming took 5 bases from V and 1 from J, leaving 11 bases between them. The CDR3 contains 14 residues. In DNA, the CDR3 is TGTGCCAGCAGTTACCGGGGAAAGAACACTGAAGCTTTCTTT. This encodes CASSYRGKNTEAFF.

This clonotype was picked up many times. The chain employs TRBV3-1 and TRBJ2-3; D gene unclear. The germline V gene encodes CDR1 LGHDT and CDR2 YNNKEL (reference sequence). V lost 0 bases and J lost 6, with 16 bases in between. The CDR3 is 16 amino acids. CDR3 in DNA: TGTGCCAGCAGCCAAGACGAAGACCCCAAAATCGATACGCAGTATTTT. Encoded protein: CASSQDEDPKIDTQYF.

The CDR3 region is CASSPGGVGANVLTF. The CDR3 DNA follows: TGTGCCAGCAGTCCCGGGGGGGTCGGGGCCAACGTCCTGACTTTC. This chain connects TRBV6-5 to TRBJ2-6, with TRBD2 matching over 8 bases. V lost 5 bases to trimming and J lost 4 bases; unmatched junction nucleotides: 4. This CDR3 is 15 amino acids long. Germline V gene sequence: CDR1 MNHEY, CDR2 SVGAGI.

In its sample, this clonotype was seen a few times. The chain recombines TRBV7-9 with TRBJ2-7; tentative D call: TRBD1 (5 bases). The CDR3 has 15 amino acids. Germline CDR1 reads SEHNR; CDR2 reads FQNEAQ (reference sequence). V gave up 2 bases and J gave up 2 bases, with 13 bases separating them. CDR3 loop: CASSLKTALPYEQYF. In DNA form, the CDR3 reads TGTGCCAGCAGCTTAAAGACAGCCCTCCCCTACGAGCAGTACTTC. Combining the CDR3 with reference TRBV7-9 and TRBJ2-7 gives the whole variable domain DTGVSQNPRHKITKRGQNVTFRCDPISEHNRLYWYRQTLGQGPEFLTYFQNEAQLEKSRLLSDRFSAERPKGSFSTLEIQRTEQGDSAMYLCASSLKTALPYEQYFGPGTRLTVT.

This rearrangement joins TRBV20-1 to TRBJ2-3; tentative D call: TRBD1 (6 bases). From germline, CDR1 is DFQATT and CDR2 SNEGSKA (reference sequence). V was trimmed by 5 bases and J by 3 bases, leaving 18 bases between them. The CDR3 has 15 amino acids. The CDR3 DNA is TGCAGTGCTCGTCTCAGCTATAGGGGGACAGATACGCAGTATTTT. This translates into CSARLSYRGTDTQYF.

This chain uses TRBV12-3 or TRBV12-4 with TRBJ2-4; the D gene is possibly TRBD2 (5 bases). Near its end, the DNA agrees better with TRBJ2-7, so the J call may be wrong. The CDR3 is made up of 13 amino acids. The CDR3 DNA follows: TGTGCCAGCAGTAACGGGATCCTTTACGAGCAGTACTTC. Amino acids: CASSNGILYEQYF.

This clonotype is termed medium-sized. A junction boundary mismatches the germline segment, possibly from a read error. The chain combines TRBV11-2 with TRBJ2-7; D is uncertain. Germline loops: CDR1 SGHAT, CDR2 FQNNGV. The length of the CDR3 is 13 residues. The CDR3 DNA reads TGTGCCAGCAGCGTAGACCGATCCTACGAGCAGTACTTC. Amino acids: CASSVDRSYEQYF. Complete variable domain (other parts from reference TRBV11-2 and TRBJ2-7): EAGVAQSPRYKIIEKRQSVAFWCNPISGHATLYWYQQILGQGPKLLIQFQNNGVVDDSQLPKDRFSAERLKGVDSTLKIQPAKLEDSAVYLCASSVDRSYEQYFGPGTRLTVT.

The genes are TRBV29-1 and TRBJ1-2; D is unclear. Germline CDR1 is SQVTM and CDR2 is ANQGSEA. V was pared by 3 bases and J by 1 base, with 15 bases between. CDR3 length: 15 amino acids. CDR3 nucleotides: TGCAGCGTTGAGGACGGTCTTTCCCTTAACTATGGCTACACCTTC. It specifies CSVEDGLSLNYGYTF.

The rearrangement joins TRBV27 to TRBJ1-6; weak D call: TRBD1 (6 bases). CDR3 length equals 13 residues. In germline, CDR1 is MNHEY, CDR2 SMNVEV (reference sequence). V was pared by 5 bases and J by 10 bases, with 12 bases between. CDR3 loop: CASSVNRDSPLHF. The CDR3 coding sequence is TGTGCCAGCAGTGTTAACAGGGACTCACCCCTCCACTTT.

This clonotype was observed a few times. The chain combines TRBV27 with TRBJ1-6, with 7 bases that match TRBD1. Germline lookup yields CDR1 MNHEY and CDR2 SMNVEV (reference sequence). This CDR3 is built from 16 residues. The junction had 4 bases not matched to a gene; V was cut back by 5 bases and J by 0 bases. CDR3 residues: CASSPGQSSYNSPLHF. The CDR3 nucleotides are TGTGCCAGCAGTCCGGGACAGAGCTCCTATAATTCACCCCTCCACTTT.

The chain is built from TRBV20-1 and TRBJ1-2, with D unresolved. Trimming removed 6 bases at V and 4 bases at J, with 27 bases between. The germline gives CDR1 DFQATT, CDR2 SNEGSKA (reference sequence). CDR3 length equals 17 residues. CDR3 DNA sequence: TGCAGTGCCCCCATCCCCTCACTTGCGAGTTTACTCTATGGCTACACCTTC. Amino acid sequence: CSAPIPSLASLLYGYTF.

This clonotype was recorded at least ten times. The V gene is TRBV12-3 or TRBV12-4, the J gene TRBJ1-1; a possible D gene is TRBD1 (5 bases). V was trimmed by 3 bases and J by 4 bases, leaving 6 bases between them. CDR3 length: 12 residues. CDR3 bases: TGTGCCAGCAGTTTCCAGGGCACTGAAGCTTTCTTT. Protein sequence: CASSFQGTEAFF.

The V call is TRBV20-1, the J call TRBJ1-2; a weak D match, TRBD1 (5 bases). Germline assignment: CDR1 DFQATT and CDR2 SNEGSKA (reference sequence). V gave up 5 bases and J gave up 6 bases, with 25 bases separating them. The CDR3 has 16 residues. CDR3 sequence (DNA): TGCAGTGCTCCTCCTCCCCAGGGAGGGGTTGTGGATGGCTACACCTTC. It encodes CSAPPPQGGVVDGYTF.

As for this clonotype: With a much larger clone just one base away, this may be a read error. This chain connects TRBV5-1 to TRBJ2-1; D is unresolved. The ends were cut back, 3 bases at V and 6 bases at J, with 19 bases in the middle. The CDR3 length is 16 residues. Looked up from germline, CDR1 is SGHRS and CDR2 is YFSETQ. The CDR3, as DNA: TGCGCCAGCAGCTCCGACGTTAGTGGGTTGTGCAATGAGCAGTTCTTC. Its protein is CASSSDVSGLCNEQFF.

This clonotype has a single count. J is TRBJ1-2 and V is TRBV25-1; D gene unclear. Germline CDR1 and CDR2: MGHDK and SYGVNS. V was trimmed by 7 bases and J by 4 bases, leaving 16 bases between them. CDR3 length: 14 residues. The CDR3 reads CASNPGGPSYGYTF. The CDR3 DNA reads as TGTGCCAGCAACCCCGGCGGGCCGAGCTATGGCTACACCTTC.

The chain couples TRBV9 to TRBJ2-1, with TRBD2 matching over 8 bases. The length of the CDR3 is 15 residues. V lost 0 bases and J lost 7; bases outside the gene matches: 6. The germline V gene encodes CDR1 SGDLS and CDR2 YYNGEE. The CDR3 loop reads CASSVGPGGPNEQFF. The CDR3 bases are TGTGCCAGCAGCGTAGGCCCGGGGGGGCCGAATGAGCAGTTCTTC.

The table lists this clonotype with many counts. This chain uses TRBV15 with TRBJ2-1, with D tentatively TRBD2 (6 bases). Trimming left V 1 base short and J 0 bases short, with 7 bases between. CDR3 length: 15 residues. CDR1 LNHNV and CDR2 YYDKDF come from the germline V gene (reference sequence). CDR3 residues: CATSRAGSSYNEQFF. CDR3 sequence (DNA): TGTGCCACCAGCAGAGCCGGGAGCTCCTACAATGAGCAGTTCTTC.

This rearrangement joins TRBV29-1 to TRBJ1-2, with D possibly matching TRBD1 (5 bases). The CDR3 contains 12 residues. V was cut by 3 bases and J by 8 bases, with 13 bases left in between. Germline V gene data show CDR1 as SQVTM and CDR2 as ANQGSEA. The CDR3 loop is CSVEMGGGGYTF. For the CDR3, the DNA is TGCAGCGTTGAGATGGGGGGAGGAGGCTACACCTTC. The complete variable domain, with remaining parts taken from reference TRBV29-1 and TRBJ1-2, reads SAVISQKPSRDICQRGTSLTIQCQVDSQVTMMFWYRQQPGQSLTLIATANQGSEATYESGFVIDKFPISRPNLTFSTLTVSNMSPEDSSIYLCSVEMGGGGYTFGSGTRLTVV.

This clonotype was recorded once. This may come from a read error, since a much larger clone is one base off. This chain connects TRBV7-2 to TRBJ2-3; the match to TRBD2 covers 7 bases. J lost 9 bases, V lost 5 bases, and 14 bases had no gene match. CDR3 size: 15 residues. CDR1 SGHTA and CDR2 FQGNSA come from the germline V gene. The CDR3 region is CASSIGGGTFQTQYF. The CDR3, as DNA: TGTGCCAGCAGCATAGGCGGGGGAACCTTCCAAACGCAGTATTTT.

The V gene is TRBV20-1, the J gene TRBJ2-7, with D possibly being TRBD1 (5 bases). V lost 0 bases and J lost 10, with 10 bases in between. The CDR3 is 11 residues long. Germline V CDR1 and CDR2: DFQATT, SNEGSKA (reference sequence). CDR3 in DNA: TGCAGTGCTAGAGAGGGGCGAGCTCAGTACTTC. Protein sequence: CSAREGRAQYF.

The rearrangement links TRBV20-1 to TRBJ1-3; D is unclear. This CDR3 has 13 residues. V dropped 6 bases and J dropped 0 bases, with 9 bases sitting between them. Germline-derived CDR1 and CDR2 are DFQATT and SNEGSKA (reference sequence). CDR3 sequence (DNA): TGCAGTGCCCCAGACGGCTCTGGAAACACCATATATTTT. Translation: CSAPDGSGNTIYF.

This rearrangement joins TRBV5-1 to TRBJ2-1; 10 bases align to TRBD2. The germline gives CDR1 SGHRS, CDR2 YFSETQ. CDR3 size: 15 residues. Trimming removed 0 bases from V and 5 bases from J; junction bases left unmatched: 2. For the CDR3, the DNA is TGCGCCAGCAGCTTGGCAGCGGGGGGGCACAATGAGCAGTTCTTC. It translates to CASSLAAGGHNEQFF.